The 22 T cell receptor beta chains listed next were all sequenced from one sample in a study of cytomegalovirus exposure and HLA in healthy donors. 60 Vbeta and 13 Jbeta primers were used in PCR. The repertoire was sequenced with immunoSEQ multiplex PCR; TCRdb's copy has only in-frame clones and lacks some. The sample consists of around 180,000 clones, around 80% of them appearing once. The sample taken for sequencing was PBMCs. These receptors were collected from a man in his forties or fifties in good health and CMV-seronegative.

This chain links TRBV11-3 with TRBJ2-7; D remains unclear. The ends were cut back, 4 bases at V and 1 base at J, with 17 bases in the middle. Germline-derived CDR1 and CDR2 are SGHNT and YENEEA. The CDR3 has 16 residues. CDR3 sequence reads: CASSSPSTLLSYEQYF. The CDR3, as DNA: TGTGCCAGCAGCTCCCCGAGCACCCTCCTTTCCTACGAGCAGTACTTC.

The sample holds one count of this clone. The chain employs TRBV28 and TRBJ1-2, with TRBD1 matching 7 bases. Germline lookup yields CDR1 MDHEN and CDR2 SYDVKM. V lost 5 bases to trimming and J lost 0 bases; unmatched junction nucleotides: 6. The length of the CDR3 is 15 residues. CDR3 DNA sequence: TGTGCCAGCAGTCCTCCCGACAGGGCTAACTATGGCTACACCTTC. Protein sequence: CASSPPDRANYGYTF.

The genes are TRBV11-2 and TRBJ2-7; D not certain. This CDR3 region has 16 residues. CDR1 and CDR2 (germline): SGHAT, FQNNGV. V was cut by 5 bases and J by 1 base, with 18 bases left in between. Here the CDR3 reads CASSPFQRSISYEQYF. The CDR3 DNA follows: TGTGCCAGCAGCCCGTTTCAGCGCTCAATTTCCTACGAGCAGTACTTC.

This rearrangement joins TRBV9 to TRBJ2-7, with TRBD2 as a possible D gene (5 bases). The V gene's germline CDR1 is SGDLS and CDR2 YYNGEE. V shed 0 bases and J shed 3 bases, with 10 bases lying between them. CDR3 length equals 14 residues. CDR3: CASSVADGDYEQYF. Here the CDR3 DNA reads TGTGCCAGCAGCGTAGCGGACGGGGACTACGAGCAGTACTTC.

The chain carries TRBV6-6 and TRBJ2-3, with D perhaps TRBD1 (5 bases). Germline V CDR1 and CDR2: MNHNY, SVGAGI (reference sequence). The CDR3 consists of 16 residues. The V and J ends lost 5 bases and 1 base respectively, with 16 bases between them. In nucleotides, the CDR3 is TGTGCCAGCAGTCCCCCTCAAGGGGCCGGCACAGATACGCAGTATTTT. Translated: CASSPPQGAGTDTQYF.

The chain combines TRBV10-3 with TRBJ2-5, with a possible D match to TRBD1 (6 bases). V lost 5 bases, J lost 2 bases, and 12 bases lay in between. The CDR3 spans 14 residues. Germline V gene lookup returns CDR1 ENHRY and CDR2 SYGVKD. CDR3 protein: CAISSTGPQETQYF. CDR3 in DNA: TGTGCCATCAGTTCAACAGGGCCGCAAGAGACCCAGTACTTC.

This rearrangement joins TRBV6-5 to TRBJ2-3, with a tentative D call TRBD2 (5 bases). V dropped 0 bases and J dropped 5 bases, with 6 bases sitting between them. Germline V CDR1 and CDR2: MNHEY, SVGAGI. The CDR3 length is 13 residues. CDR3 region: CASSYSRGDTQYF. CDR3 sequence (DNA): TGTGCCAGCAGTTACTCACGGGGAGATACGCAGTATTTT.

The chain has TRBV7-2 and TRBJ2-7, with D perhaps matching TRBD2 (5 bases). CDR3 length equals 15 residues. The ends were cut back, 5 bases at V and 2 bases at J, with 16 bases in the middle. The germline V gene has CDR1 SGHTA and CDR2 FQGNSA. DNA for the CDR3: TGTGCCAGCAGCGCAGGACGGGGTCGTACCTACGAGCAGTACTTC. Its protein product is CASSAGRGRTYEQYF. Looking up the rest from reference TRBV7-2 and TRBJ2-7 gives the full variable domain: GAGVSQSPSNKVTEKGKDVELRCDPISGHTALYWYRQSLGQGLEFLIYFQGNSAPDKSGLPSDRFSAERTGGSVSTLTIQRTQQEDSAVYLCASSAGRGRTYEQYFGPGTRLTVT.

This clone was seen more than once but under ten times. The rearrangement uses TRBV5-8 and TRBJ1-5, with D possibly being TRBD1 (5 bases). The CDR3 length is 13 residues. CDR1 is SGHTS and CDR2 is YDEGEE in the germline V gene. Between the trimmed V and J ends, which lost 3 bases and 7 bases, there was a span of 11 bases. DNA of the CDR3: TGTGCCAGCAGCTCGCTCAGGGTGCAGCCCCAGCATTTT. Its translation: CASSSLRVQPQHF.

This clone was observed once. This chain links TRBV9 with TRBJ2-2; D is undetermined. The CDR3 totals 15 residues. V dropped 3 bases and J dropped 2 bases, with 11 bases sitting between them. Germline CDR1 reads SGDLS; CDR2 reads YYNGEE. CDR3 in DNA: TGTGCCAGCAGCGGCCCCAGTGATAACACCGGGGAGCTGTTTTTT. Amino acid sequence: CASSGPSDNTGELFF.

This clone appeared a single time. The CDR3 here is CASSTQGVGEKLFF. CDR3 DNA sequence: TGTGCCAGTAGTACACAGGGCGTAGGAGAAAAACTGTTTTTT. The chain carries TRBV19 and TRBJ1-4; TRBD1 is a possible D gene (6 bases). The V end lost 4 bases, the J end lost 8 bases, and 14 bases lay between the germline ends. CDR3 length: 14 amino acids. Germline V gives CDR1 LNHDA, CDR2 SQIVND (reference sequence).

The V call is TRBV7-2, the J call TRBJ1-5; TRBD1 is a possible D gene (5 bases). The V and J ends lost 2 bases and 1 base respectively, with 9 bases between them. Germline values: CDR1 SGHTA, CDR2 FQGNSA. The length of the CDR3 is 15 residues. The CDR3 nucleotides are TGTGCCAGCAGCTTAAGGGGCCAAAGCAATCAGCCCCAGCATTTT. Its protein product is CASSLRGQSNQPQHF.

This rearrangement joins TRBV18 to TRBJ1-2; no clear D. Germline CDR1 KGHSH, CDR2 LQKENI. The CDR3 extends over 11 amino acids. V was pared by 3 bases and J by 6 bases, with 5 bases between. The CDR3 DNA follows: TGTGCCAGCTCACCCCGGGATGGCTACACCTTC. Residues: CASSPRDGYTF.

The chain has TRBV10-3 and TRBJ2-1; 11 bases are a match to TRBD1. After removal of 4 bases from V and 3 bases from J, the junction contained 2 bases not matched to a gene. CDR3 length: 15 residues. Germline CDR1 reads ENHRY; CDR2 reads SYGVKD. The CDR3 reads CAISGDRGIYNEQFF. DNA of the CDR3: TGTGCCATCAGTGGGGACAGGGGGATCTACAATGAGCAGTTCTTC.

The V and J genes are TRBV18 and TRBJ2-7, with 11 bases aligning to TRBD1. This CDR3 is 16 amino acids long. The V gene's germline CDR1 is KGHSH and CDR2 LQKENI. V shed 1 base, J shed 7 bases, and the junction held 9 bases outside the gene matches. The CDR3 bases are TGTGCCAGCTCACCACTCGGACAGGGGGCGCGTAGAGAGCAGTACTTC. Translated, it gives CASSPLGQGARREQYF.

The CDR3 spells CASSHTVDSHYNEQFF. CDR3 nucleotide sequence: TGTGCCAGCAGCCACACAGTGGACAGTCACTACAATGAGCAGTTCTTC. The V and J genes are TRBV5-4 and TRBJ2-1; the D gene is possibly TRBD1 (6 bases). Germline lookup yields CDR1 SGHNT and CDR2 YYREEE (reference sequence). Trimming cost V 4 bases and J 3 bases, with 17 bases left between them. The CDR3 is made up of 16 amino acids.

This chain connects TRBV6-1 to TRBJ2-7, with TRBD1 identical over 7 bases. V lost 3 bases and J lost 4; bases outside the gene matches: 9. CDR3 length equals 15 residues. Germline assignment: CDR1 MNHNS and CDR2 SASEGT. The CDR3 coding sequence is TGTGCCAGCAGTGACCCGGGACAGAGTATGTACGAGCAGTACTTC. This translates into CASSDPGQSMYEQYF.

The chain carries TRBV2 and TRBJ2-2; maybe TRBD2 (7 bases). V was clipped by 5 bases and J by 4 bases, with 8 bases between them. Germline lookup yields CDR1 SNHLY and CDR2 FYNNEI. This CDR3 has 13 amino acids. The CDR3 DNA follows: TGTGCCAGCAGTAGGGGGGGCACCGGGGAGCTGTTTTTT. Protein sequence: CASSRGGTGELFF.

V and J are TRBV18 and TRBJ2-7, with TRBD1 matching over 9 bases. The CDR3 consists of 15 residues. Germline values: CDR1 KGHSH, CDR2 LQKENI. V shed 5 bases, J shed 5 bases, and the junction held 10 bases outside the gene matches. The CDR3 spells CASSSTEQGAHEQYF. CDR3 DNA: TGTGCCAGCTCATCTACCGAACAGGGGGCCCACGAGCAGTACTTC. Full variable domain (remainder filled in from reference TRBV18 and TRBJ2-7): NAGVMQNPRHLVRRRGQEARLRCSPMKGHSHVYWYRQLPEEGLKFMVYLQKENIIDESGMPKERFSAEFPKEGPSILRIQQVVRGDSAAYFCASSSTEQGAHEQYFGPGTRLTVT.

V is TRBV29-1 and J is TRBJ2-5, with 10 positions matching TRBD2. The J call could be wrong; TRBJ2-7 is a better fit for the DNA end. The CDR3 is made up of 14 amino acids. Germline loops: CDR1 SQVTM, CDR2 ANQGSEA. The CDR3 reads CSVVASGRLYEQYF. DNA of the CDR3: TGCAGCGTTGTAGCTAGCGGGAGACTGTACGAGCAGTACTTC.

The CDR3, as DNA: TGTGCCATTAGCGGAGTAGGACAGGCCTATGGCTACACCTTC. Encoded protein: CAISGVGQAYGYTF. The rearrangement links TRBV10-3 to TRBJ1-2; 7 positions match TRBD1. CDR3 size: 14 residues. The germline V gene encodes CDR1 ENHRY and CDR2 SYGVKD. The V segment lost 9 bases and the J segment 4 bases; nucleotides outside the gene matches: 11.

This sequence joins TRBV6-1 and TRBJ1-3, with a weak D call TRBD1 (5 bases). The germline V gene encodes CDR1 MNHNS and CDR2 SASEGT. V was clipped by 7 bases and J by 3 bases, with 13 bases between them. The CDR3 is made up of 14 amino acids. CDR3 residues: CASNSDKHGNTIYF. The CDR3 DNA sequence: TGTGCCAGCAATTCGGACAAGCATGGAAACACCATATATTTT.